These 15 T cell receptor beta chains were all obtained from the same sample, sequenced in a study of shared clonotypes between healthy human individuals. The table came from immunoSEQ multiplex PCR; TCRdb's copy has only in-frame clones and leaves some out. Here the sample spans around 1 million clones, around 80% being singletons. The sample consisted of memory CD4+ T cells sorted from blood. The subset is: CD45RA-negative fraction. The receptors originated from a man aged 18 to 29 in good health.

CDR3 amino acids: CAIKAGGGTGELFF. CDR3 nucleotides: TGTGCCATCAAGGCAGGGGGCGGGACCGGGGAGCTGTTTTTT. The chain employs TRBV10-3 and TRBJ2-2; 8 bases match TRBD1. Germline-derived CDR1 and CDR2 are ENHRY and SYGVKD. V lost 7 bases and J lost 5; bases outside the gene matches: 6. The CDR3 loop spans 14 amino acids.

This chain connects TRBV6-6 to TRBJ2-5; D is perhaps TRBD2 (6 bases). Trimming cost V 10 bases and J 7 bases, with 19 bases left between them. The germline V gene has CDR1 MNHNY and CDR2 SVGAGI (reference sequence). The CDR3 consists of 13 residues. DNA for the CDR3: TGTGCCACTCGGGGGACCGCTGCAGGGACCCAGTACTTC. Its protein product is CATRGTAAGTQYF.

The rearrangement joins TRBV28 to TRBJ1-4; 10 bases match TRBD1. Germline V gene sequence: CDR1 MDHEN, CDR2 SYDVKM. Germline trimming cut 4 bases from V and 7 bases from J; bases unmatched to any gene: 15. The CDR3 extends over 18 amino acids. In DNA form, the CDR3 reads TGTGCCAGCAGTTCCCGACAGGGGGCGCGGGTGATGCGTGAAAAACTGTTTTTT. It yields the protein CASSSRQGARVMREKLFF.

This clone was picked up a small number of times. The chain couples TRBV7-2 to TRBJ2-7; D remains ambiguous. This CDR3 spans 11 amino acids. Trimming left V 0 bases short and J 6 bases short, with 3 bases between. In germline, CDR1 is SGHTA, CDR2 FQGNSA. CDR3 in DNA: TGTGCCAGCAGCTTAGCCTTCGAGCAGTACTTC. Translation: CASSLAFEQYF.

The rearrangement links TRBV7-9 to TRBJ2-3; a weak D match, TRBD1 (6 bases). The ends were cut back, 7 bases at V and 2 bases at J, with 10 bases in the middle. CDR3 size: 13 residues. CDR1 and CDR2 (germline): SEHNR, FQNEAQ (reference sequence). CDR3 protein: CASTQGSTDTQYF. In DNA form, the CDR3 reads TGTGCCAGCACCCAGGGGTCCACAGATACGCAGTATTTT.

The chain is built from TRBV6-5 and TRBJ1-4, with D hard to call. The V and J ends lost 7 bases and 8 bases respectively, with 11 bases between them. This CDR3 spans 12 amino acids. The germline gives CDR1 MNHEY, CDR2 SVGAGI. The CDR3 DNA is TGTGCCAGCACGTCAGGTCGAGAAAAACTGTTTTTT. Residues: CASTSGREKLFF.

This clone was seen at least ten times. This sequence joins TRBV5-1 and TRBJ2-3, with TRBD1 identical over 7 bases. V lost 3 bases, J lost 2 bases, and 9 bases stayed unmatched. The CDR3 has 16 amino acids. Germline V CDR1 and CDR2: SGHRS, YFSETQ. The CDR3 sequence: CASSSQQGLPTDTQYF. CDR3 bases: TGCGCCAGCAGCTCACAACAGGGGCTGCCCACAGATACGCAGTATTTT.

The chain carries TRBV6-6 and TRBJ1-3; D may be TRBD1 (6 bases). Germline CDR1 is MNHNY and CDR2 is SVGAGI (reference sequence). There are 16 residues in the CDR3. The V gene lost 6 bases and the J gene lost 1 base, with 16 bases spanning the gap. The CDR3 DNA is TGTGCCAGCAGCCGGGGGCAGTTGATATCTGGAAACACCATATATTTT. Protein sequence: CASSRGQLISGNTIYF.

The gene calls are TRBV19 and TRBJ1-1; no clear D gene. The V end was cut by 6 bases, the J end by 0 bases, with 11 bases between. Germline-derived CDR1 and CDR2 are LNHDA and SQIVND (reference sequence). This CDR3 comprises 14 residues. CDR3 sequence: CASRIPFMNTEAFF. Here the CDR3 DNA reads TGTGCCAGTAGAATTCCATTCATGAACACTGAAGCTTTCTTT.

CDR3 amino acids: CASSSIDSEQYF. The CDR3 DNA reads TGCGCCAGCAGCTCGATAGACAGCGAGCAGTACTTC. The chain combines TRBV5-1 with TRBJ2-7; tentative D call: TRBD1 (5 bases). The CDR3 is 12 residues long. Germline-derived CDR1 and CDR2 are SGHRS and YFSETQ. V lost 3 bases and J lost 6, with 10 bases in between.

The rearrangement joins TRBV7-6 to TRBJ2-2, with 8 bases identical to TRBD2. The CDR3 covers 15 residues. Germline V CDR1 and CDR2: SGHVS, FNYEAQ. After removal of 6 bases from V and 4 bases from J, the junction contained 7 bases not matched to a gene. This CDR3 is CASSSGTSRTGELFF. The CDR3 DNA is TGTGCCAGCAGTTCCGGGACTAGTCGCACCGGGGAGCTGTTTTTT.

Only one count was recorded for this clone. The chain combines TRBV5-1 with TRBJ2-5, with D perhaps matching TRBD2 (7 bases). The V gene lost 1 base and the J gene lost 4 bases, with 14 bases spanning the gap. Germline V gene sequence: CDR1 SGHRS, CDR2 YFSETQ. The CDR3 has 15 amino acids. CDR3 nucleotides: TGCGCCAGCAGCTTGATGCGGGGGCTGGGAGAGACCCAGTACTTC. It encodes CASSLMRGLGETQYF.

This clone turned up a few times. The rearrangement uses TRBV5-5 and TRBJ1-2; perhaps TRBD1 as D (5 bases). V lost 0 bases to trimming and J lost 4 bases, with 13 bases between them. The CDR3 extends over 15 amino acids. The germline V gene has CDR1 SGHKS and CDR2 YYEKEE (reference sequence). CDR3 DNA sequence: TGTGCCAGCAGCTTGGTTGGCAGGGAGGCCTATGGCTACACCTTC. Amino acid sequence: CASSLVGREAYGYTF.

The chain combines TRBV30 with TRBJ1-3; D is undetermined. The V gene lost 2 bases and the J gene lost 4 bases, with 3 bases spanning the gap. Germline-derived CDR1 and CDR2 are GTSNPN and SVGIG (reference sequence). The CDR3 has 11 residues. In DNA form, the CDR3 reads TGTGCCTGGAGTACCGGAAACACCATATATTTT. It encodes CAWSTGNTIYF. Together with reference TRBV30 and TRBJ1-3, the CDR3 gives the full variable domain: SQTIHQWPATLVQPVGSPLSLECTVEGTSNPNLYWYRQAAGRGLQLLFYSVGIGQISSEVPQNLSASRPQDRQFILSSKKLLLSDSGFYLCAWSTGNTIYFGEGSWLTVV.

About this clone itself: Distinct nucleotide sequences in the sample also encode this CDR3. The CDR3 loop reads CSVGEGNQPQHF. CDR3 bases: TGCAGCGTTGGGGAGGGCAATCAGCCCCAGCATTTT. V gene TRBV29-1 combines with J gene TRBJ1-5; no firm D call. This CDR3 spans 12 amino acids. With 4 bases removed from V and 2 bases from J, the gap between germline ends came to 6 bases. Looked up from germline, CDR1 is SQVTM and CDR2 is ANQGSEA. The whole variable domain, remainder taken from reference TRBV29-1 and TRBJ1-5, is SAVISQKPSRDICQRGTSLTIQCQVDSQVTMMFWYRQQPGQSLTLIATANQGSEATYESGFVIDKFPISRPNLTFSTLTVSNMSPEDSSIYLCSVGEGNQPQHFGDGTRLSIL.